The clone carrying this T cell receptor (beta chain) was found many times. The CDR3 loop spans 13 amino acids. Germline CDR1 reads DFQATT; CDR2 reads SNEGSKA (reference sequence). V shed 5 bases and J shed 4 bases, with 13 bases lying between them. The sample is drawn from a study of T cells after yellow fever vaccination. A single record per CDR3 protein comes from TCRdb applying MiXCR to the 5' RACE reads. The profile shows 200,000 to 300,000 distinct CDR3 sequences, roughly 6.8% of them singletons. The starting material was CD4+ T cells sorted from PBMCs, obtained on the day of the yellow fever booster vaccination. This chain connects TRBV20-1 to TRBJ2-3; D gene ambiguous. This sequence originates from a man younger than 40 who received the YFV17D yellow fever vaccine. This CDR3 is CSAEDQRPDTQYF. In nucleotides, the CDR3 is TGCAGTGCTGAGGACCAGAGGCCAGATACGCAGTATTTT.